Sequencing of this T cell receptor (beta chain) was carried out in a study of CXCR3-negative and CXCR3-positive naive CD8 T cells. As for the study in general: The libraries together contributed about 135 million TRB reads, each supplying about 1.5 +/- 0.3 million. Notes on the study in general: Greater hydrophobicity was found in TRB CDR3s of CXCR3-positive naive cells than of CXCR3-negative naive cells. Naive CXCR3-negative cells resembled naive CXCR3-positive cells in TRBV-TRBJ usage; memory cells differed.

Remarks on this clonotype: What it recognizes is unknown.

UMI labels and 5' RACE were used to prepare the TRB cDNA libraries. TCRdb reprocessed the 5' RACE reads and stores each CDR3 protein as one record, lacking DNA. The sample table includes about 150,000 distinct CDR3 sequences. Naive CD8+ T cells showed CD45RO-CCR7+CD27+CD95-. The CDR3 totals 16 residues. Germline V gives CDR1 LGHNA, CDR2 YSLEER. This chain links TRBV4-3 with TRBJ2-7. Specimen: naive CXCR3+ CD8+ T cells from blood. Subset here: CD45RO-CCR7+CD27+CD95- naive CD8+ T cells expressing CXCR3 (TNR3+). The TCR sequence derives from a human donor in good health. Some clones in this sample may be carry-over from other donors' samples. The chain's CDR3 is CASSQDLGGYSYEQYF.